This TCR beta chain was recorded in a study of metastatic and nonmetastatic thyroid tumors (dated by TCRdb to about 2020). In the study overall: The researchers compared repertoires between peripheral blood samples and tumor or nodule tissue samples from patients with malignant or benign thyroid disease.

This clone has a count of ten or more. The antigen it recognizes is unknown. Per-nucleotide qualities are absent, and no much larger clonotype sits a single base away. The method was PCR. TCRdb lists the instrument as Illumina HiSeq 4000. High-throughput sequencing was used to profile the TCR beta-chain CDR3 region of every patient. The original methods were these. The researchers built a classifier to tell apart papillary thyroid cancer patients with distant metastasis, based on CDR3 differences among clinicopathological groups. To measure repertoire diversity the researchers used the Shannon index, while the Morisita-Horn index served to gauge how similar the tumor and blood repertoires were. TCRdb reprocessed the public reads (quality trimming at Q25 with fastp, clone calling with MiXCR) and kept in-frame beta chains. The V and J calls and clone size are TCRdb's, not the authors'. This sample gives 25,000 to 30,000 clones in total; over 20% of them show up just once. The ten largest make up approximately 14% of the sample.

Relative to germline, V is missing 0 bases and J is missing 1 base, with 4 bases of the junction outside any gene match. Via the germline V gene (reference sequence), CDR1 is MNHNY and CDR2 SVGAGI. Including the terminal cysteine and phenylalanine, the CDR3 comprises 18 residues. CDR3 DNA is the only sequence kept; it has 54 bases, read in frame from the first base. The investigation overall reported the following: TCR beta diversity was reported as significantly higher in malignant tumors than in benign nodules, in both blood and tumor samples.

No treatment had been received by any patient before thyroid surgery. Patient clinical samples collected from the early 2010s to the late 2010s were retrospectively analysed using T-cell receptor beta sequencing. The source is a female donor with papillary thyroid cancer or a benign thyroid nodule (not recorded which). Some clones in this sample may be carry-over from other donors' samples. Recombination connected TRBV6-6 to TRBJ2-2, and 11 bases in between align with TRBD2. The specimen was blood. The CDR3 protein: CASSYSKTSGRNTGELFF. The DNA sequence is TGTGCCAGCAGTTACTCGAAAACTAGCGGGAGGAACACCGGGGAGCTGTTTTTT.